This entry lists 19 T cell receptor beta chains sequenced from one sample in a study of CD8 T cells in ankylosing spondylitis. Study results and limitations: The study identified a TCR beta motif of under ten highly homologous variants that appeared characteristic of ankylosing spondylitis blood.

Using its own MiXCR run on the 5' RACE reads, TCRdb lists one record per CDR3 protein. The sample contains roughly 440,000 distinct CDR3 sequences, roughly 18% of which appear only once. The antigens these receptors bind are not known. The specimen sequenced was blood, either unsorted or a sorted T cell fraction (not recorded which). The receptors were sampled from a male donor with ankylosing spondylitis.

A few counts support this clonotype. This chain connects TRBV6-2 or TRBV6-3 to TRBJ2-3; TRBD1 aligns across 8 bases. Germline V gene sequence: CDR1 MNHEY, CDR2 SVGEGT. The CDR3 is 20 residues long. J was trimmed by 7 bases and V by 8 bases; bases with no gene match: 29. The CDR3 here is CASRMNIVLSLRDRSHTQYF. The CDR3 region has the DNA TGTGCCAGCCGCATGAACATCGTGTTGAGCCTCCGGGACAGGAGCCATACGCAGTATTTT.

This clonotype was detected a few times. The chain links TRBV12-3 or TRBV12-4 to TRBJ1-5; D call uncertain. The CDR3 length is 15 residues. Trimming removed 3 bases at V and 0 bases at J, with 9 bases between. This CDR3 reads CASSFFDGSNQPQHF. In nucleotides, the CDR3 is TGTGCCAGCAGTTTTTTCGACGGTAGCAATCAGCCCCAGCATTTT.

The rearrangement links TRBV11-2 to TRBJ2-1; D gene unclear. This CDR3 comprises 14 residues. V lost 5 bases and J 0 bases, leaving 8 bases between the germline ends. Germline assignment: CDR1 SGHAT and CDR2 FQNNGV. CDR3 amino acids: CASSPQNSYNEQFF. As DNA, the CDR3 is TGTGCCAGCAGCCCTCAGAACTCCTACAATGAGCAGTTCTTC.

This clonotype was seen more than once but under ten times. The rearrangement joins TRBV14 to TRBJ1-6; D gene unclear. The CDR3 spans 14 residues. The germline gives CDR1 SGHDN, CDR2 FVKESK. The V gene lost 3 bases and the J gene lost 7 bases, with 10 bases spanning the gap. The CDR3 region is CASSQLDLNSPLHF. For the CDR3, the DNA is TGTGCCAGCAGCCAGCTAGACTTGAATTCACCCCTCCACTTT.

The chain recombines TRBV10-3 with TRBJ2-3; tentative D call: TRBD2 (6 bases). V was cut by 4 bases and J by 0 bases, with 8 bases left in between. The length of the CDR3 is 14 residues. Looked up from germline, CDR1 is ENHRY and CDR2 is SYGVKD. The CDR3 bases are TGTGCCATCAGTGCGGGGGTTAGCACAGATACGCAGTATTTT. This encodes CAISAGVSTDTQYF.

The chain employs TRBV12-3 or TRBV12-4 and TRBJ2-7; D unresolved. This CDR3 is 14 amino acids long. Trimming stripped 6 bases from V and 2 bases from J, with 14 bases between. The CDR3 sequence is CASSLGSPPYEQYF. The CDR3 DNA sequence: TGTGCCAGCAGCCTCGGGTCACCTCCCTACGAGCAGTACTTC.

V gene TRBV20-1 combines with J gene TRBJ2-1; 12 bases align to TRBD2. Germline V lookup: CDR1 DFQATT, CDR2 SNEGSKA (reference sequence). The V gene end was trimmed by 5 bases and the J gene end by 3 bases; junction bases not matched to a gene: 5. CDR3 size: 15 residues. CDR3 in amino acids: CSAPSGRGSYNEQFF. Written as DNA, the CDR3 is TGCAGTGCTCCTAGCGGGAGGGGGAGCTACAATGAGCAGTTCTTC.

There are a few counts of this clonotype. V gene TRBV29-1 combines with J gene TRBJ2-7; D is unclear. Germline V lookup: CDR1 SQVTM, CDR2 ANQGSEA. This CDR3 contains 14 residues. The V end lost 0 bases, the J end lost 2 bases, and 11 bases lay between the germline ends. In DNA, the CDR3 is TGCAGCGTTGAAGATATTGGCAGCCCCTACGAGCAGTACTTC. As protein: CSVEDIGSPYEQYF.

The rearrangement uses TRBV9 and TRBJ2-6; the D call may be TRBD1 or TRBD2 (6 bases each). Germline CDR1 reads SGDLS; CDR2 reads YYNGEE. The CDR3 is 18 residues long. The ends were cut back, 1 base at V and 2 bases at J, with 16 bases in the middle. CDR3 sequence (DNA): TGTGCCAGCAGCGTAAGCGATGTGAGGGGGGCTGGGGCCAACGTCCTGACTTTC. Translated: CASSVSDVRGAGANVLTF.

The chain recombines TRBV7-9 with TRBJ2-7, with D possibly being TRBD1 (6 bases). V was trimmed by 3 bases and J by 3 bases, leaving 9 bases between them. Germline assignment: CDR1 SEHNR and CDR2 FQNEAQ (reference sequence). The CDR3 covers 13 residues. CDR3: CASSFGTIYEQYF. CDR3 in DNA: TGTGCCAGCAGCTTCGGGACAATCTACGAGCAGTACTTC.

This rearrangement joins TRBV11-2 to TRBJ2-1; TRBD2 matches at 7 bases. CDR3 length: 13 residues. Looked up from germline, CDR1 is SGHAT and CDR2 is FQNNGV. V shed 4 bases, J shed 5 bases, and the junction held 2 bases outside the gene matches. DNA for the CDR3: TGTGCCAGCAGCTGGACTAGGGACAATGAGCAGTTCTTC. It is translated as CASSWTRDNEQFF.

V gene TRBV5-4 combines with J gene TRBJ2-4; D not resolved. Germline V gene lookup returns CDR1 SGHNT and CDR2 YYREEE (reference sequence). V lost 0 bases to trimming and J lost 0 bases, with 4 bases between them. The CDR3 is 14 amino acids. Here the CDR3 reads CASSLDIAKNIQYF. CDR3 DNA: TGTGCCAGCAGCTTGGACATAGCCAAAAACATTCAGTACTTC.

This chain joins TRBV3-1 and TRBJ1-5; unclear D gene. The V gene lost 1 base and the J gene lost 4 bases, with 8 bases spanning the gap. The CDR3 covers 14 residues. Germline CDR1 LGHDT, CDR2 YNNKEL (reference sequence). The CDR3 here is CASSQGAENQPQHF. The DNA for the CDR3 is TGTGCCAGCAGCCAAGGGGCCGAAAATCAGCCCCAGCATTTT.

This clonotype was seen a few times. The chain combines TRBV2 with TRBJ1-4; D may be TRBD1 (6 bases). This CDR3 comprises 16 residues. Trimming took 6 bases from V and 0 from J, leaving 14 bases between them. Germline values: CDR1 SNHLY, CDR2 FYNNEI. CDR3 bases: TGTGCCAGCAGACGCGACAGGTTATCAACTAATGAAAAACTGTTTTTT. It is translated as CASRRDRLSTNEKLFF.

The chain couples TRBV30 to TRBJ1-2; 11 positions agree with TRBD1. The germline V gene encodes CDR1 GTSNPN and CDR2 SVGIG (reference sequence). Trimming cost V 1 base and J 1 base; bases outside gene matches: 5. The CDR3 has 16 residues. CDR3 loop: CAWSGRDRGSNYGYTF. The CDR3 region has the DNA TGTGCCTGGAGTGGACGGGACAGGGGGAGTAACTATGGCTACACCTTC.

CDR3 loop: CASRTTGDTEAFF. The CDR3 nucleotides are TGCGCCAGCAGGACGACAGGGGACACTGAAGCTTTCTTT. The chain is built from TRBV5-1 and TRBJ1-1; 8 bases fit TRBD1. After removal of 5 bases from V and 3 bases from J, the junction contained 3 bases not matched to a gene. The germline V gene encodes CDR1 SGHRS and CDR2 YFSETQ. This CDR3 spans 13 amino acids.

A few counts support this clonotype. The genes are TRBV9 and TRBJ1-5; 10 bases agree with TRBD1. Trimming at V came to 1 base and at J to 5 bases, leaving 9 bases not matched to a gene. The CDR3 totals 17 residues. Germline CDR1 reads SGDLS; CDR2 reads YYNGEE. This CDR3 is CASSVFSPGTGDQPQHF. The CDR3 bases are TGTGCCAGCAGCGTATTTAGTCCCGGGACAGGGGATCAGCCCCAGCATTTT.

This clonotype was detected only a few times. CDR3 DNA: TGCAGTGCTCCCGACAGGCAAACGTATGGCTACACCTTC. Protein product: CSAPDRQTYGYTF. V and J are TRBV20-1 and TRBJ1-2; tentatively, D is TRBD1 (6 bases). This CDR3 has 13 residues. Germline V gives CDR1 DFQATT, CDR2 SNEGSKA (reference sequence). V lost 5 bases to trimming and J lost 5 bases, with 15 bases between them.

This clonotype was recorded many times. The chain joins TRBV3-1 to TRBJ1-2; D is unclear. The V end lost 1 base, the J end lost 1 base, and 10 bases lay between the germline ends. Germline assignment: CDR1 LGHDT and CDR2 YNNKEL (reference sequence). This CDR3 spans 15 amino acids. CDR3 DNA sequence: TGTGCCAGCAGCCAAGGATGGGCCGATAACTATGGCTACACCTTC. Amino acid sequence: CASSQGWADNYGYTF.